Reported below is one T cell receptor (beta chain). Its antigen is not known. In the authors' methods: TCR counts had a median of approximately 87,000 per sample and spanned roughly 23,224 to 700,000. One entry per CDR3 protein results from TCRdb running MiXCR on the RACE reads. The V and J calls shown here were made by TCRdb, not taken from the authors' results. Of over 100,000 distinct CDR3 sequences in the sample, roughly a tenth were seen once. The time point: patch test 2, 6 weeks after DPC sensitization. The treatment: therapeutic diphenylcyclopropenone sensitization with weekly scalp DPC. These data come from a study of human T cells and chemical hapten exposure. Study results and caveats: TCRs whose frequency exceeded 1 in 1000 remained the same following DPC sensitization.

Germline CDR1 ENHRY, CDR2 SYGVKD. V dropped 6 bases and J dropped 2 bases, with 14 bases sitting between them. The length of the CDR3 is 14 residues. The TCR was taken from a woman in her 40s with alopecia areata. Some clones in this sample may be carry-over from other donors' samples. The source material was whole blood, sampled in connection with sensitization to the hapten diphenylcyclopropenone (DPC). This rearrangement joins TRBV10-3 to TRBJ2-7; either TRBD1 or TRBD2 may supply D (5 bases each). This CDR3 reads CAIRGREEAYEQYF. The DNA of the CDR3 is TGTGCCATCAGGGGACGGGAAGAAGCCTACGAGCAGTACTTC.